These T cell receptor beta chains were read from a single sample in a study of regulatory and conventional T cells in RAG deficiency. Clones were read by immunoSEQ multiplex PCR, and TCRdb kept only the in-frame ones, dropping some. Of over 15,000 clones listed, approximately 88% were seen once; the top ten hold under 1.5%. The same sample was also studied in work on regulatory T cells.

Sequenced sample: Tregs sorted from blood. The origin of the receptors is a human donor in good health. CDR3s include the opening cysteine and the closing phenylalanine or tryptophan.

CDR3 protein | V gene
CASSATSGRDAYEQYF | TRBV19
CASSYSGGGGRDTQYF | TRBV6-5
CASTPDRDRGYTF | TRBV2
CASSSSGGSYNEQFF | TRBV5-1
CASSFGVGAYEQYF | TRBV5-1
CASSLEGIPYEQYF | TRBV7-9
CASSFQGAHPVYTF | TRBV5-6
CASLSGRQTGELFF | TRBV6-1
CASECIVAQSRANVLTF | TRBV5-5
CASSQGPGGGTQNIQYF | TRBV4-2
CASSQDRGSRYTF | TRBV6-5
CAWDRTVYNEQFF | TRBV30
CASSRSPGDEQYF | TRBV9
CATSRRTGGTGELFF | TRBV15
CASSLGSSRDNEQFF | TRBV5-1
CASSEGGNTIYF | TRBV6-1
CASSLREGEGAFF | TRBV7-9
CAPSGAGPNYNEQFF | TRBV6-5
CASSLSTVPLGYTF | TRBV5-4
CASSLVEGHYEQYF | TRBV5-1
CATRTANSPLHF | TRBV27
CASSETRVDTQYF | TRBV5-4
CASSLVAGLGNTIYF | TRBV7-2
CASSLANPTELSRATEAFF | TRBV7-2
CATLGQSETQYF | TRBV15
CASSPQTGTSYNEQFF | TRBV18
CASSSGVGGYTF | TRBV27
CASSIDGVNTEAFF | TRBV19
CASSRTANTGELFF | TRBV5-1
CASSDRGPNQPQHF | TRBV11-2
CASSPKETQYF | TRBV18
CASSPREGSYNEQFF | TRBV7-3
CASSPSQMNTEAFF | TRBV18
CASGFYGRDYEQYF | TRBV12-5
CASSLGPGTQGNTIYF | TRBV5-1
CASSVADRANYGYTF | TRBV9
CASSLTDRAGVNTEAFF | TRBV5-1
CASYRGDIGGYTF | TRBV6-1
CASSLSPAYEQYF | TRBV7-8
CARGQGCETQYF | TRBV27
CASSTGTSGVTDTQYF | TRBV19
CASSYSNTGELFF | TRBV6-5
CASSYPESGTEAFF | TRBV6-6
CASSTRFQDRAHEQFF | TRBV7-9
CASSLVQGPTGELFF | TRBV5-5
CASSLGSTYEQYF | TRBV28
CASSRQGGADTQYF | TRBV6-5
CASTFWDTEAFF | TRBV6-6
CASSRSWEQYF | TRBV6-5
CASSAGKGAVGDTRYF | TRBV10-2